The 21 T cell receptor beta chains reported below all come from one sample, sequenced in a study of cytomegalovirus exposure and HLA in healthy donors. Profiling relied on immunoSEQ multiplex PCR, and the TCRdb table lists in-frame clones only, not all of them. In the table there are about 330,000 clones, around 86% of which are singletons. Sequencing used PBMCs. These receptors all stem from a woman younger than 30 in good health and CMV-seronegative.

The V call is TRBV7-2, the J call TRBJ1-2, with D possibly matching TRBD1 (6 bases). The CDR3 runs to 15 residues. Looked up from germline, CDR1 is SGHTA and CDR2 is FQGNSA. The V gene lost 5 bases and the J gene lost 4 bases, with 17 bases spanning the gap. CDR3 nucleotide sequence: TGTGCCAGCAGCCCCGAGTTGGGGGCCCTCTATGGCTACACCTTC. It specifies CASSPELGALYGYTF.

This chain uses TRBV6-5 with TRBJ2-7; a weak D match, TRBD2 (5 bases). Germline CDR1 MNHEY, CDR2 SVGAGI. CDR3 size: 11 residues. V shed 6 bases and J shed 7 bases, with 10 bases lying between them. Written as DNA, the CDR3 is TGTGCCAGCAGCTCACCGGGGGAGCAGTACTTC. Amino acids: CASSSPGEQYF.

V gene TRBV7-8 combines with J gene TRBJ1-5; D gene unclear. The germline CDR1 and CDR2 sequences are SGHVS and FQNEAQ. The CDR3 runs to 13 residues. V gave up 1 base and J gave up 3 bases, with 4 bases separating them. CDR3 in DNA: TGTGCCAGCAGCTTAGGGCCCAATCAGCCCCAGCATTTT. Protein product: CASSLGPNQPQHF.

This chain joins TRBV5-4 and TRBJ1-2, with 7 bases that match TRBD1. Per germline, CDR1 SGHNT and CDR2 YYREEE (reference sequence). J lost 0 bases, V lost 4 bases, and 9 bases had no gene match. The CDR3 consists of 16 residues. The CDR3 sequence is CASSPVPGQTNYGYTF. In DNA, the CDR3 is TGTGCCAGCAGCCCGGTGCCGGGACAGACTAACTATGGCTACACCTTC.

This chain's CDR3 is CASSLDGQGNTIYF. CDR3 in DNA: TGCGCCAGCAGCTTGGACGGACAGGGAAACACCATATATTTT. V gene TRBV5-1 combines with J gene TRBJ1-3, with D possibly TRBD1 on 6 matching bases. The CDR3 covers 14 residues. Germline V gives CDR1 SGHRS, CDR2 YFSETQ. Trimming stripped 0 bases from V and 4 bases from J, with 8 bases between. Filled out from reference TRBV5-1 and TRBJ1-3, the complete variable domain reads KAGVTQTPRYLIKTRGQQVTLSCSPISGHRSVSWYQQTPGQGLQFLFEYFSETQRNKGNFPGRFSGRQFSNSRSEMNVSTLELGDSALYLCASSLDGQGNTIYFGEGSWLTVV.

V and J are TRBV2 and TRBJ1-3; 8 bases line up with TRBD1. The CDR3 covers 17 residues. J gave up 1 base and V 5 bases, and 10 bases lay outside the gene matches. The germline V gene encodes CDR1 SNHLY and CDR2 FYNNEI. CDR3 nucleotide sequence: TGTGCCAGCAGTCAGACCGGGACAGGACTTTCTGGAAACACCATATATTTT. This codes for CASSQTGTGLSGNTIYF.

This clone showed up just once. The chain uses TRBV7-3 and TRBJ2-2; TRBD2 aligns across 7 bases. The CDR3 sequence is 16 residues long. J lost 0 bases, V lost 7 bases, and 8 bases had no gene match. CDR1 is SGHTA and CDR2 is FQGTGA in the germline V gene. The chain's CDR3 is CASTSTSASNTGELFF. CDR3 bases: TGTGCCAGCACTAGTACTAGCGCTTCGAACACCGGGGAGCTGTTTTTT. Looking up the rest from reference TRBV7-3 and TRBJ2-2 gives the full variable domain: GAGVSQTPSNKVTEKGKYVELRCDPISGHTALYWYRQSLGQGPEFLIYFQGTGAADDSGLPNDRFFAVRPEGSVSTLKIQRTERGDSAVYLCASTSTSASNTGELFFGEGSRLTVL.

This sequence joins TRBV15 and TRBJ2-7, with D uncertain. This CDR3 contains 14 residues. V lost 0 bases, J lost 3 bases, and 9 bases lay in between. CDR1 and CDR2 from the germline V gene are LNHNV and YYDKDF (reference sequence). The CDR3 sequence is CATSRDLSGYEQYF. The CDR3 region has the DNA TGTGCCACCAGCAGAGATCTGTCCGGCTACGAGCAGTACTTC.

This chain uses TRBV7-3 with TRBJ1-3; TRBD1 matches at 7 bases. Germline loops: CDR1 SGHTA, CDR2 FQGTGA. The CDR3 runs to 16 residues. The V segment lost 0 bases and the J segment 0 bases; nucleotides outside the gene matches: 2. CDR3 loop: CASSLTGQASGNTIYF. DNA for the CDR3: TGTGCCAGCAGCTTAACCGGACAGGCCTCTGGAAACACCATATATTTT.

The gene calls are TRBV29-1 and TRBJ2-1; 8 bases are a match to TRBD2. This CDR3 comprises 14 residues. V shed 6 bases and J 0 bases; nucleotides not matched to a gene: 4. The germline V gene has CDR1 SQVTM and CDR2 ANQGSEA. The CDR3 loop reads CSVPSGYSYNEQFF. For the CDR3, the DNA is TGCAGCGTCCCTAGCGGGTACTCCTACAATGAGCAGTTCTTC.

The chain recombines TRBV4-1 with TRBJ1-4, with 9 bases fitting TRBD1. The CDR3 is 15 amino acids. From germline, CDR1 is MGHRA and CDR2 YSYEKL. J was trimmed by 7 bases and V by 1 base; bases with no gene match: 4. CDR3 coding DNA: TGCGCCAGCAGCCAAGCCACAGGGGGCCGTGAAAAACTGTTTTTT. Amino acids: CASSQATGGREKLFF.

This clone was counted between two and nine times. The chain has TRBV9 and TRBJ1-2, with D perhaps TRBD1 (5 bases). The CDR3 is 15 amino acids. Trimming took 0 bases from V and 4 from J, leaving 13 bases between them. From germline, CDR1 is SGDLS and CDR2 YYNGEE. The CDR3 DNA follows: TGTGCCAGCAGCGTAGAGTGGCGGACACCCTATGGCTACACCTTC. This gives the protein CASSVEWRTPYGYTF. Combining the CDR3 with reference TRBV9 and TRBJ1-2 gives the whole variable domain DSGVTQTPKHLITATGQRVTLRCSPRSGDLSVYWYQQSLDQGLQFLIQYYNGEERAKGNILERFSAQQFPDLHSELNLSSLELGDSALYFCASSVEWRTPYGYTFGSGTRLTVV.

The rearrangement joins TRBV7-6 to TRBJ2-3, with 8 bases matching TRBD1. The CDR3 extends over 16 amino acids. J gave up 0 bases and V 5 bases, and 7 bases lay outside the gene matches. The germline V gene encodes CDR1 SGHVS and CDR2 FNYEAQ. For the CDR3, the DNA is TGTGCCAGCAGCCCCCGACAGGGGCCCAGCACAGATACGCAGTATTTT. This translates into CASSPRQGPSTDTQYF.

The chain couples TRBV12-2 to TRBJ2-7; the table assigns TRBD2, which was not confirmed against the DNA. TRBV12-2 is flagged as a pseudogene. There are 17 residues in the CDR3. CDR3 loop: CASRLDQRLVSSYEQYF. The CDR3, as DNA: TGTGCAAGTCGCTTAGATCAGAGACTAGTGTCATCCTACGAGCAGTACTTC.

The V gene is TRBV4-3, the J gene TRBJ2-3; D gene ambiguous. Trimming cost V 0 bases and J 6 bases, with 7 bases left between them. The CDR3 runs 13 residues. The germline V gene encodes CDR1 LGHNA and CDR2 YSLEER. The CDR3 region is CASSQDPGDTQYF. The CDR3 DNA is TGCGCCAGCAGCCAAGATCCCGGGGATACGCAGTATTTT.

DNA of the CDR3: TGTGCCAGCAGCCAGGTAGCGGGAGGTACGGATACGCAGTATTTT. As protein: CASSQVAGGTDTQYF. The rearrangement links TRBV4-2 to TRBJ2-3; 10 nucleotides match TRBD2. V was clipped by 3 bases and J by 6 bases; unmatched bases: 6. The germline V gene has CDR1 LGHNA and CDR2 YNFKEQ. This CDR3 has 15 residues.

This chain uses TRBV18 with TRBJ2-7; a possible D gene is TRBD1 (5 bases). V lost 0 bases, J lost 6 bases, and 15 bases lay in between. Germline lookup yields CDR1 KGHSH and CDR2 LQKENI. The CDR3 covers 15 residues. DNA of the CDR3: TGTGCCAGCTCACCACCGGGCAGGACATTAGGCGAGCAGTACTTC. It yields the protein CASSPPGRTLGEQYF.

J is TRBJ2-2 and V is TRBV5-1; 7 positions match TRBD2. This CDR3 has 16 residues. V trimming: 0 bases; J trimming: 5 bases; junction bases outside the gene matches: 7. CDR1 and CDR2 (germline): SGHRS, YFSETQ. The CDR3 reads CASSLEAGDRTGELFF. DNA of the CDR3: TGCGCCAGCAGCTTGGAGGCGGGAGATCGTACCGGGGAGCTGTTTTTT.

On this clone: The identical CDR3 is also encoded by other nucleotide sequences in the sample. The chain uses TRBV18 and TRBJ1-5; weak D call: TRBD1 (5 bases). The V gene lost 3 bases and the J gene lost 4 bases, with 7 bases spanning the gap. CDR1 KGHSH and CDR2 LQKENI come from the germline V gene. The CDR3 runs to 13 residues. This CDR3 is CASSPGLNQPQHF. DNA of the CDR3: TGTGCCAGCTCACCGGGACTAAATCAGCCCCAGCATTTT.

V and J are TRBV27 and TRBJ2-7; D perhaps matches TRBD2 (6 bases). Trimming removed 6 bases from V and 3 bases from J, with 24 bases in between. The CDR3 spans 17 residues. CDR1 is MNHEY and CDR2 is SMNVEV in the germline V gene (reference sequence). For the CDR3, the DNA is TGTGCCAGCAGCCAGCGAGGGGCGGGATGGTCCCTCTACGAGCAGTACTTC. This translates into CASSQRGAGWSLYEQYF.

The chain employs TRBV6-5 and TRBJ2-7; 10 positions match TRBD1. This CDR3 is built from 15 residues. With V trimmed by 6 bases and J by 1 base, 6 bases remained unmatched. Germline CDR1 and CDR2: MNHEY and SVGAGI. Here the CDR3 reads CASSNRDRGSYEQYF. CDR3 in DNA: TGTGCCAGCAGCAACCGGGACAGGGGTTCCTACGAGCAGTACTTC.